This T cell receptor beta chain stems from a study of blood T cell repertoires in COVID-19. As for the study in general: Collection of acute and convalescent COVID-19 samples took place in the United States, Italy and Spain.

Losses at the gene ends were 5 bases for V and 7 bases for J; bases not matched to a gene: 20. This CDR3 has 17 residues. In germline, CDR1 is SGHVS, CDR2 FNYEAQ. Libraries were prepared by immunoSEQ multiplex PCR; TCRdb keeps only in-frame clonotypes and omits some of them. The table includes under 250,000 clones, almost 90% detected once. This clone has just one count. Sequenced material: peripheral blood. The clonotype originates from an older woman with acute or convalescent COVID-19. This rearrangement joins TRBV7-6 to TRBJ2-7, with 7 bases fitting TRBD2. The CDR3 DNA reads as TGTGCCAGCAGCCTCAGTAAGAACAGCGGGGACCCCTGGGAGCAGTACTTC. It is translated as CASSLSKNSGDPWEQYF. Full variable domain (missing parts from reference TRBV7-6 and TRBJ2-7): GAGVSQSPRYKVTKRGQDVALRCDPISGHVSLYWYRQALGQGPEFLTYFNYEAQQDKSGLPNDRFSAERPEGSISTLTIQRTEQRDSAMYRCASSLSKNSGDPWEQYFGPGTRLTVT.